Listed below are T cell receptor beta chains from one sample, sequenced in a study of blood T cell repertoires in COVID-19. Using immunoSEQ multiplex PCR, the repertoire was profiled, and TCRdb retains in-frame clones only, with some absent. The sample contains some 150,000 clones, 86% of which appear only once. Sequencing used peripheral blood. Receptors originate from a man in his 70s with acute or convalescent COVID-19. CDR3s include the opening cysteine and the closing phenylalanine or tryptophan. Each record gives: D gene, CDR3 length, J gene, clone size, V gene, CDR3 DNA, CDR3 protein. D genes are given only for firm matches. Rows may omit the clone size; those that give it use once, few, many or a size class.

>-|14|TRBJ2-7|-|TRBV7-8
TGTGCCAGCAGCTTGGCAGGCCCTAACGGCGAGCAGTACTTC
CASSLAGPNGEQYF
>TRBD1|15|TRBJ1-5|-|TRBV4-1
TGCGCCAGCAGCCAAGGGGGACAGGATAATCAGCCCCAGCATTTT
CASSQGGQDNQPQHF
>-|11|TRBJ2-1|-|TRBV11-3
TGTGCCAGCAGAGGAGGAGGTGAGCAGTTCTTC
CASRGGGEQFF
>-|13|TRBJ2-4|-|TRBV27
TGTGCCAGCAGTTATAACGGCAAAAACATTCAGTACTTC
CASSYNGKNIQYF
>-|13|TRBJ1-5|-|TRBV12-3/TRBV12-4
TGTGCCAGCCGACGGGGATGGAATCAGCCCCAGCATTTT
CASRRGWNQPQHF
>TRBD2|14|TRBJ2-7|-|TRBV15
TGTGCCACCAGCAGAGGGCTAGCGGCCGACGAGCAGTACTTC
CATSRGLAADEQYF
>-|16|TRBJ2-3|-|TRBV13
TGTGCCAGCTACCCTTCCGGGGGTCAGGACACAGATACGCAGTATTTT
CASYPSGGQDTDTQYF
>-|14|TRBJ2-7|-|TRBV6-2/TRBV6-3
TGTGCCAGCAGTTACTCCGCAGGGGCCTACGAGCAGTACTTC
CASSYSAGAYEQYF
>-|17|TRBJ2-1|-|TRBV4-1
TGCGCCAGCAGCCAAGATGGAGTCGGGGGCTCCTACAATGAGCAGTTCTTC
CASSQDGVGGSYNEQFF
>TRBD2|16|TRBJ2-2|-|TRBV9
TGTGCCAGCAGCGTAGTGGGTAGCGGGAGTCCCGGGGAGCTGTTTTTT
CASSVVGSGSPGELFF
>TRBD1|14|TRBJ1-1|-|TRBV6-4
TGTGCCAGCAGGAGCTGGACAGGGAACACTGAAGCTTTCTTT
CASRSWTGNTEAFF
>-|16|TRBJ1-3|-|TRBV7-3
TGTGCCAGCAGCTTAACCGGCGGGAACTCTGGAAACACCATATATTTT
CASSLTGGNSGNTIYF
>-|14|TRBJ2-5|-|TRBV7-9
TGTGCCAGCAGCTTAGTAGGCGCCGGGGAGACCCAGTACTTC
CASSLVGAGETQYF
>TRBD1|14|TRBJ1-1|-|TRBV5-1
TGCGCCAGCAGCTTGGGGGGACAGCCAGGTGAAGCTTTCTTT
CASSLGGQPGEAFF
>-|12|TRBJ1-5|-|TRBV7-2
TGTGCCAGCAGCCGTCTAAATCAGCCCCAGCATTTT
CASSRLNQPQHF
>TRBD2|15|TRBJ2-3|-|TRBV20-1
TGCAGTGCTGGTGGGACTAGCGGGATAACAGATACGCAGTATTTT
CSAGGTSGITDTQYF
>TRBD1|15|TRBJ2-1|once|TRBV5-1
TGCGCCAGCAGCTTGGCCGGGACAGACCTTAATGAGCAGTTCTTC
CASSLAGTDLNEQFF
>TRBD2|13|TRBJ2-5|-|TRBV7-8
TGTGCCAGCACCGATGGGGGGGGAGAGACCCAGTACTTC
CASTDGGGETQYF
>-|13|TRBJ2-5|-|TRBV9
TGTGCCAGCAGCGTAGTCCCTGAGGAGACCCAGTACTTC
CASSVVPEETQYF
>TRBD1|15|TRBJ1-1|few|TRBV28
TGTGCCAGCAGCCCCGGACAGGGTAGGAGCACTGAAGCTTTCTTT
CASSPGQGRSTEAFF
>TRBD1|15|TRBJ1-2|-|TRBV27
TGTGCCAGCAGTACATTGGACAGGGTTAACTATGGCTACACCTTC
CASSTLDRVNYGYTF
>-|16|TRBJ1-1|-|TRBV6-5
TGTGCCAGCAGTTACTCTAAAGGCGGGTGGGACACTGAAGCTTTCTTT
CASSYSKGGWDTEAFF
>-|14|TRBJ1-4|few|TRBV28
TGTGCCAGCAGTTTTTCAGGGGTCAATGAAAAACTGTTTTTT
CASSFSGVNEKLFF
>-|13|TRBJ2-1|few|TRBV4-3
TGCGCCAGCAGCCAAGGGTGGGGAGGCGGGCAGTTCTTC
CASSQGWGGGQFF
>-|17|TRBJ2-3|-|TRBV9
TGTGCCAGCAGCGTAGACGGGACACCCGAGATCACAGATACGCAGTATTTT
CASSVDGTPEITDTQYF
>TRBD1|16|TRBJ2-3|-|TRBV3-1/TRBV3-2
TGTGCCAGCAGCCCAAGACAGGGGGCGCTCACAGATACGCAGTATTTT
CASSPRQGALTDTQYF
>TRBD1|15|TRBJ2-3|-|TRBV6-5
TGTGCCAGCAGTCCCACGGGACAGGGGCACTATACGCAGTATTTT
CASSPTGQGHYTQYF
>-|14|TRBJ2-1|-|TRBV6-1
TGTGCCAGCAGTGAAGGAGGGCCGCAAAATGAGCAGTTCTTC
CASSEGGPQNEQFF
>-|14|TRBJ1-4|-|TRBV28
TGTGCCAGCAGTACGGCAGGGAGGAATGAAAAACTGTTTTTT
CASSTAGRNEKLFF
>TRBD1|17|TRBJ1-1|-|TRBV6-6
TGTGCCAGCAGTCCCAGGACAGGGATTGGCGTGAACACTGAAGCTTTCTTT
CASSPRTGIGVNTEAFF
>TRBD1|14|TRBJ2-1|-|TRBV11-3
TGTGCCAGCAGCAAGACAGGGTCCTACAATGAGCAGTTCTTC
CASSKTGSYNEQFF
>TRBD1|15|TRBJ1-2|-|TRBV6-5
TGTGCCAGCAGTTTACTCGCAGGGGGCGGGTATGGCTACACCTTC
CASSLLAGGGYGYTF
>TRBD1|14|TRBJ2-5|-|TRBV5-1
TGCGCCAGCAGCTTCGGACAGGGGCGAGAGACCCAGTACTTC
CASSFGQGRETQYF
>-|14|TRBJ1-1|once|TRBV9
TGTGCCAGCAGTTTGACGGGCAGGGGCACTGAAGCTTTCTTT
CASSLTGRGTEAFF
>TRBD1|14|TRBJ1-1|-|TRBV6-5
TGTGCCAGCGCCTACAGGGGGGAGGTCACTGAAGCTTTCTTT
CASAYRGEVTEAFF
>-|13|TRBJ1-2|-|TRBV27
TGTGCCAGCAGTTTATCGCTGGGGGGTGGCTACACCTTC
CASSLSLGGGYTF
>-|15|TRBJ1-4|-|TRBV4-1
TGCGCCAGCAGCCACCAACAGACAACTAATGAAAAACTGTTTTTT
CASSHQQTTNEKLFF
>TRBD1|13|TRBJ2-3|-|TRBV7-2
TGTGCCAGCCGGGACAGAGGCACAGATACGCAGTATTTT
CASRDRGTDTQYF
>TRBD1|16|TRBJ1-2|few|TRBV5-1
TGCGCCAGCAGCCACAGGGGACCCCCAGATAACTATGGCTACACCTTC
CASSHRGPPDNYGYTF
>TRBD2|17|TRBJ2-3|-|TRBV24-1
TGTGCCACCAGTGATGGGGGACTAGCGGGAGGGCTAGATACGCAGTATTTT
CATSDGGLAGGLDTQYF
>TRBD2|16|TRBJ2-7|-|TRBV27
TGTGCCAGCAGTTTCCTAGCGGGGGGGACTTCCTACGAGCAGTACTTC
CASSFLAGGTSYEQYF
>-|14|TRBJ2-7|once|TRBV5-1
TGCGCCAGCAGCTCTCCGGGGGGCCCCTTCGAGCAGTACTTC
CASSSPGGPFEQYF
>TRBD1|16|TRBJ2-2|-|TRBV7-3
TGTGCCAGCAGCTTAGTGGGACAGGTGAACACCGGGGAGCTGTTTTTT
CASSLVGQVNTGELFF
>-|15|TRBJ2-1|-|TRBV7-2
TGTGCCAGCAGCCTCGACGGGGGAGAAGTCAGAGAGCAGTTCTTC
CASSLDGGEVREQFF
>TRBD2|17|TRBJ2-3|-|TRBV4-3
TGCGCCAGCAGCCAAGGGCTTCGGGGGGACGGCACAGATACGCAGTATTTT
CASSQGLRGDGTDTQYF
>TRBD2|16|TRBJ2-1|-|TRBV27
TGTGCCAGCAGTTCCCGTCCTAGCGGGAGATTGAATGAGCAGTTCTTC
CASSSRPSGRLNEQFF
>-|15|TRBJ2-4|once|TRBV2
TGTGCCAGCAGCGACCAGGGGTGGGCCAAAAACATTCAGTACTTC
CASSDQGWAKNIQYF
>-|13|TRBJ1-1|-|TRBV19
TGTGCCAGTAGTATAGGAAGGGGGACTGAAGCTTTCTTT
CASSIGRGTEAFF
>-|13|TRBJ2-1|-|TRBV7-2
TGTGCCAGCAGCTTACCTTTACTTGATGAGCAGTTCTTC
CASSLPLLDEQFF
>-|12|TRBJ2-7|-|TRBV18
TGTGCCAGCTCACCTCAGATCCACGAGCAGTACTTC
CASSPQIHEQYF
>TRBD2|17|TRBJ2-3|-|TRBV2
TGTGCCAGCAGTGAAGCGATACTAGCGGGAGGTACAGATACGCAGTATTTT
CASSEAILAGGTDTQYF
>-|17|TRBJ2-1|-|TRBV9
TGTGCCAGCAGCGCCCACTTAGACAGCCGACGTTACAATGAGCAGTTCTTC
CASSAHLDSRRYNEQFF
>-|15|TRBJ2-7|-|TRBV21-1
TGTGCCAGCAGCACCCCCGGGACTAGCTCCTACGAGCAGTACTTC
CASSTPGTSSYEQYF
>-|15|TRBJ2-7|-|TRBV5-1
TGCGCCAGCAGCTTATGGGGGGGCTCGGACTACGAGCAGTACTTC
CASSLWGGSDYEQYF
>TRBD2|15|TRBJ2-2|few|TRBV6-5
TGTGCCAGCAGACCGGGACTAGCTGGGACCGGGGAGCTGTTTTTT
CASRPGLAGTGELFF
>-|15|TRBJ1-2|-|TRBV24-1
TGTGCCACCAGTGGTGGGGGGGGGCCCGACTATGGCTACACCTTC
CATSGGGGPDYGYTF